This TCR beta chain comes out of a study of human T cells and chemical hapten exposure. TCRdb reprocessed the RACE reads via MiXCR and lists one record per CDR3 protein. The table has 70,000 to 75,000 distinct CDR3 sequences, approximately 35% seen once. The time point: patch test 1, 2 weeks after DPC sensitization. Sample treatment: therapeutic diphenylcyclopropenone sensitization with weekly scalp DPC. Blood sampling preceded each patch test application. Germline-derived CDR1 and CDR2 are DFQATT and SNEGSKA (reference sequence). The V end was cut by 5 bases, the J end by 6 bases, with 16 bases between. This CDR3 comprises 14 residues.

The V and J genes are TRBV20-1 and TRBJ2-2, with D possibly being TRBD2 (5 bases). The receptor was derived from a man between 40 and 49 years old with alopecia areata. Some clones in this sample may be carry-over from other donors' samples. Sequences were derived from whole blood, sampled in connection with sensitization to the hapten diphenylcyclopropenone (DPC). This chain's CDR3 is CSAAQLVGAGELFF. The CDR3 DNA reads TGCAGTGCTGCCCAGCTCGTCGGGGCCGGGGAGCTGTTTTTT.